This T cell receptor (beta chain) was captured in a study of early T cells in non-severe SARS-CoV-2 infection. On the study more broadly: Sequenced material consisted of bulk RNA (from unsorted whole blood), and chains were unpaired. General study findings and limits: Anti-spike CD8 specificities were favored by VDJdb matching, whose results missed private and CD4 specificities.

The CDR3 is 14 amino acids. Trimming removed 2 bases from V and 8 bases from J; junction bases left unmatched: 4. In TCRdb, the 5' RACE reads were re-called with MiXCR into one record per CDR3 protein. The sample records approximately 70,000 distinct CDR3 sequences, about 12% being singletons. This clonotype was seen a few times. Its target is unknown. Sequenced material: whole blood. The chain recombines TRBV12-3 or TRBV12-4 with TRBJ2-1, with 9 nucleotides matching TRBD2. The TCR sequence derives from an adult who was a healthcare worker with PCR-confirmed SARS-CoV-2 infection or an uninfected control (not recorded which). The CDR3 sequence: CASSLSAGGHEQFF. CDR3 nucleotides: TGTGCCAGCAGTTTATCAGCGGGAGGACATGAGCAGTTCTTC.